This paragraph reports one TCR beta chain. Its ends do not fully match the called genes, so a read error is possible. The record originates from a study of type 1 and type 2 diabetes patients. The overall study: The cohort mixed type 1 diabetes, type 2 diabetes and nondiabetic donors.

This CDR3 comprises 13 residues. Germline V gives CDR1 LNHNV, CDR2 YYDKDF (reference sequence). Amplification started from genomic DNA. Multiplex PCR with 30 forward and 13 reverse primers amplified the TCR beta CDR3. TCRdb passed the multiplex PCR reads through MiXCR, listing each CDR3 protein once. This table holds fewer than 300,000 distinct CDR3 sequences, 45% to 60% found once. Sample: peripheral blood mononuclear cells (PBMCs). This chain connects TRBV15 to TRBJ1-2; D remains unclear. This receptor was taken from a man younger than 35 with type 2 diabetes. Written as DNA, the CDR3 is TGTGCCACCAGCAGAGACAGGCAGGATGGCTGCACCTTT. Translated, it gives CATSRDRQDGCTF.